In its sample, the clone carrying this T cell receptor beta chain was seen once. The antigen is undetermined. The V gene lost 5 bases and the J gene lost 6 bases, with 4 bases spanning the gap. Germline lookup yields CDR1 MNHEY and CDR2 SVGAGI. The CDR3 totals 11 residues. This record belongs to a study of graft-versus-host responses after intestinal transplantation. Study as a whole: Transplants given to recipients were multivisceral, liver-intestinal, or isolated intestinal. Study-level findings and limits: The highest levels of circulating GvH clones went along with early declines in HvG clones after transplant. Some patients had graft-donor T cell macrochimerism, and their allografts showed high graft-versus-host to host-versus-graft clonal ratios.

Sequencing was performed with immunoSEQ multiplex PCR; in TCRdb, only in-frame clones are kept and a portion is missing. The table includes over 100,000 clones, around 90% detected once. Sequenced material: unstimulated CD4+ T cells sorted from spleen or lymph node cells, taken before transplant. The chain combines TRBV6-5 with TRBJ2-2; D uncertain. The sequence was collected from a human donor who was the organ donor for an intestinal transplant. The CDR3 here is CASSRAGELFF. As DNA, the CDR3 is TGTGCCAGCAGTCGGGCCGGGGAGCTGTTTTTT.